The clone carrying this TCR beta chain was observed a few times. The CDR3 has 12 residues. V gave up 5 bases and J gave up 14 bases; unmatched junction bases: 4. The data originate from a study of T-cell memory formation after mild COVID-19. TCRdb re-called the 5' RACE reads with MiXCR, one entry per CDR3 protein. The data hold tens of thousands of distinct CDR3 sequences, with roughly 6.1% observed a single time. The chain combines TRBV12-3 or TRBV12-4 with TRBJ1-6; 9 bases map to TRBD1. The receptor was derived from an adult who had mild COVID-19 (a few samples of this study predate the infection). Cell type and time point are not known. The sequenced sample consisted of PBMCs or a T cell subset sorted from them (not recorded which). This CDR3 is CASSMTGGALHF. The CDR3 nucleotides are TGTGCCAGCAGTATGACAGGGGGTGCCCTCCACTTT.